This entry lists 6 T cell receptor beta chains sequenced from one sample in a study of T-cell memory formation after mild COVID-19. Each CDR3 protein gets one entry after TCRdb re-called the 5' RACE reads with MiXCR. The repertoire holds 75,000 to 95,000 distinct CDR3 sequences, with 10% to 15% as singletons. The sample taken for sequencing was PBMCs or a T cell subset sorted from them (not recorded which). These receptors all stem from an adult woman who had mild COVID-19 (a few samples of this study predate the infection). Cell type and time point are not known.

V is TRBV12-3 or TRBV12-4 and J is TRBJ2-1; D assignment may be TRBD1 or TRBD2 (7 bases each). The length of the CDR3 is 14 residues. The V gene lost 5 bases and the J gene lost 9 bases, with 17 bases spanning the gap. DNA of the CDR3: TGTGCCAGCAGTCGACAGGGAGGGGCCAGTGAGCAGTTCTTC. Encoded protein: CASSRQGGASEQFF.

This chain uses TRBV6-5 with TRBJ2-1; TRBD2 matches 11 bases. CDR1 MNHEY and CDR2 SVGAGI come from the germline V gene. V gave up 10 bases and J gave up 5 bases; unmatched junction bases: 10. The CDR3 length is 15 residues. The CDR3 sequence: CATEPTSGGNNEQFF. The CDR3 coding sequence is TGTGCCACCGAGCCCACTAGCGGGGGTAACAATGAGCAGTTCTTC.

The CDR3 here is CASSQDSLAGADTQYF. The CDR3 DNA follows: TGCGCCAGCAGCCAAGATTCCCTAGCGGGGGCGGATACGCAGTATTTT. The gene calls are TRBV4-1 and TRBJ2-3; TRBD2 matches at 10 bases. Trimming at V came to 0 bases and at J to 6 bases, leaving 6 bases not matched to a gene. The CDR3 consists of 16 residues. Germline loops: CDR1 MGHRA, CDR2 YSYEKL.

This clonotype was observed a few times. The chain is built from TRBV27 and TRBJ2-7; TRBD1 agrees at 8 bases. V shed 7 bases, J shed 4 bases, and the junction held 9 bases outside the gene matches. Germline values: CDR1 MNHEY, CDR2 SMNVEV (reference sequence). The CDR3 length is 14 residues. The DNA for the CDR3 is TGTGCCAGCATCGGACAGGGATTCCCTTACGAGCAGTACTTC. As protein: CASIGQGFPYEQYF.

As DNA, the CDR3 is TGTGCCAGCAGCCTAGGTGAGAGCGGGACCAATGAGCAGTTCTTC. It codes for CASSLGESGTNEQFF. The V and J genes are TRBV11-2 and TRBJ2-1; 7 positions agree with TRBD2. From germline, CDR1 is SGHAT and CDR2 FQNNGV. The CDR3 has 15 residues. V trimming: 5 bases; J trimming: 6 bases; junction bases outside the gene matches: 10.

This clonotype was seen only a few times. This sequence joins TRBV15 and TRBJ2-1, with 10 bases aligning to TRBD2. Germline CDR1 is LNHNV and CDR2 is YYDKDF (reference sequence). The CDR3 has 15 residues. Unmatched junction bases numbered 5, after V lost 1 base and J lost 8 bases. The CDR3 nucleotides are TGTGCCACCAGCAGAGGGACTAGCGGCCAGGATGAGCAGTTCTTC. As protein: CATSRGTSGQDEQFF.